The rows below give T cell receptor beta chains drawn from one sample of a study of blood T cell repertoires in COVID-19. Profiled with immunoSEQ multiplex PCR; TCRdb holds only in-frame clones, not every one. The sample lists about 200,000 clones; 80% to 90% were seen once. Sequencing was performed on peripheral blood. Receptor source: a man aged 55 to 70 who had recovered from COVID-19. Each CDR3 is given with its conserved first and last residue. Each record gives: clone size, J gene, D gene, V gene, CDR3 DNA, CDR3 protein. D genes are given only for firm matches. Clone size appears in some rows only: once, few, many, or a class for an expanded clone.

. | TRBJ2-1 | TRBD2 | TRBV7-2 | TGTGCCAGCAGCGAAGGGACTAGCGGCCCATTTAATGAGCAGTTCTTC | CASSEGTSGPFNEQFF
. | TRBJ1-5 | TRBD1 | TRBV28 | TGTGCCAGCAGTACGGGACAGATTAGCAATCAGCCCCAGCATTTT | CASSTGQISNQPQHF
. | TRBJ1-4 | . | TRBV30 | TGTGCCTGGACCAAAACCTCGGATGAAAAACTGTTTTTT | CAWTKTSDEKLFF
. | TRBJ2-7 | TRBD1 | TRBV27 | TGTGCCAGCAGTTTATACAGCGGCGGGGGGACAGGGGGATTTATAGTGAGAGAGCAGTACTTC | CASSLYSGGGTGGFIVREQYF
. | TRBJ1-1 | . | TRBV4-1 | TGCGCCAGCAGCCCCGCCTCGACTCGAGGATACACTGAAGCTTTCTTT | CASSPASTRGYTEAFF
. | TRBJ2-1 | TRBD2 | TRBV6-5 | TGTGCCAGCAGAATTAGCGGGCCCTACAATGAGCAGTTCTTC | CASRISGPYNEQFF
. | TRBJ2-1 | TRBD2 | TRBV11-2 | TGTGCCAGCAGCTTATGGGGGGGGACTAGCGATGAGCAGTTCTTC | CASSLWGGTSDEQFF
. | TRBJ1-2 | . | TRBV18 | TGTGCCAGCTCACCTGGGGAGAGGGAAGATGGCTACACCTTC | CASSPGEREDGYTF
. | TRBJ2-5 | TRBD2 | TRBV19 | TGTGCCAGTAGTCACCGAGAGACTAGCGGGGGAGAGACCCAGTACTTC | CASSHRETSGGETQYF
. | TRBJ1-5 | TRBD1 | TRBV6-2/TRBV6-3 | TGTGCCAGCAGCCCCCTTTATGGACAGGACTATCAGCCCCAGCATTTT | CASSPLYGQDYQPQHF
. | TRBJ2-1 | . | TRBV7-8 | TGTGCCAGCAGCTGGGCCGCTCCAACCTACAATGAGCAGTTCTTC | CASSWAAPTYNEQFF
once | TRBJ2-7 | . | TRBV5-1 | TGCGCCAGCAGCTTTCAGGCGTTCTCCTACGAGCAGTACTTC | CASSFQAFSYEQYF
. | TRBJ2-7 | . | TRBV9 | TGTGCCAGCAGCGTAGAGGGCGGGTCCGGGCGCGAGCAGTACTTC | CASSVEGGSGREQYF
. | TRBJ1-2 | TRBD1 | TRBV29-1 | TGCAGCGGGCGGCCCACAGGGGACCCTGGCTACACCTTC | CSGRPTGDPGYTF
once | TRBJ1-1 | . | TRBV9 | TGTGCCAGCAGCTCCATGCCCACAGTGGGAGCTTTCTTT | CASSSMPTVGAFF
. | TRBJ1-5 | . | TRBV6-2/TRBV6-3 | TGTGCCAGCAGTTCCTGGGCCCAGCCCCAGCATTTT | CASSSWAQPQHF
. | TRBJ1-3 | . | TRBV7-9 | TGTGCCAGCAGCCCCCCGCCGGAGATTTTAGGAAACACCATATATTTT | CASSPPPEILGNTIYF
. | TRBJ1-5 | . | TRBV5-6 | TGTGCCAGCAGCCGGCGAGGGCAGTGGGAAGATCAGCCCCAGCATTTT | CASSRRGQWEDQPQHF
. | TRBJ2-7 | . | TRBV12-3/TRBV12-4 | TGTGCCAGCAGTCCAGGACTGTCCCTTGAGCAGTACTTC | CASSPGLSLEQYF
. | TRBJ2-1 | TRBD2 | TRBV5-4 | TGTGCCAGCAGCTCTAGCGGGAGGGCGGATGAGCAGTTCTTC | CASSSSGRADEQFF
. | TRBJ2-1 | . | TRBV19 | TGTGCCAGTAAGGCCCGGGGTGAGCAGTTCTTC | CASKARGEQFF
. | TRBJ2-5 | TRBD1 | TRBV5-4 | TGTGCCAGCAGCCTAGGTGGGACAGGCCAAGAGACCCAGTACTTC | CASSLGGTGQETQYF
once | TRBJ2-5 | . | TRBV7-5 | TGTGCCCCCCTCTCCGGAGAGACCCAGTACTTC | CAPLSGETQYF
few | TRBJ2-2 | . | TRBV9 | TGTGCCAGCAGCCGCACCGGGGAGCTGTTTTTT | CASSRTGELFF
. | TRBJ1-5 | . | TRBV19 | TGTGCCAGTAGTATAGGGGGGGGCGGCAATCAGCCCCAGCATTTT | CASSIGGGGNQPQHF
. | TRBJ2-6 | . | TRBV19 | TGTGCCAGTAGTTCACATACCTCTGGGGCCAACGTCCTGACTTTC | CASSSHTSGANVLTF
once | TRBJ2-7 | TRBD1 | TRBV9 | TGTGCCAGCAGCCAGACAGGGTTCTCCCTTACCTACGAGCAGTACTTC | CASSQTGFSLTYEQYF
. | TRBJ2-1 | TRBD2 | TRBV4-2 | TGTGCCAGCAGCGGTAGCGGGGGGAGCTCCTACAATGAGCAGTTCTTC | CASSGSGGSSYNEQFF
. | TRBJ2-1 | TRBD2 | TRBV6-4 | TGTGCCAGCAGTGACTCTAGCGGGAGTTACAATGAGCAGTTCTTC | CASSDSSGSYNEQFF
. | TRBJ2-5 | . | TRBV2 | TGTGCCAGCAGTGAGCGTACAGGCCGAGAGACCCAGTACTTC | CASSERTGRETQYF
. | TRBJ2-7 | . | TRBV10-2 | TGCGCCAGCAGTGAGGGCGGCCGTACCTACGAGCAGTACTTC | CASSEGGRTYEQYF
. | TRBJ2-7 | . | TRBV27 | TGTGCCAGCAGTTTTCAGGCAGCGGGTGGATCCGAGCAGTACTTC | CASSFQAAGGSEQYF
. | TRBJ2-7 | . | TRBV20-1 | TGCAGTGCTAGCAGGGACGAGCAGTACTTC | CSASRDEQYF
. | TRBJ1-1 | TRBD1 | TRBV5-1 | TGCGCCAGCACCTCCTGGGGGACAGGGGCTATGAACACTGAAGCTTTCTTT | CASTSWGTGAMNTEAFF
. | TRBJ1-2 | TRBD1 | TRBV5-6 | TGTGCCAGCAGCGCTGGGACAGGGGGCCGTTTCTTTGGCTACACCTTC | CASSAGTGGRFFGYTF
few | TRBJ2-6 | TRBD1 | TRBV7-8 | TGTGCCAGCAGCCCACGACACAGGGGGCTGCAACCCGTAAACCTCTCTGGGGCCAACGTCCTGACTTTC | CASSPRHRGLQPVNLSGANVLTF
. | TRBJ1-1 | . | TRBV6-5 | TGTGCCAGCAGTACAGAGAGGAACACTGAAGCTTTCTTT | CASSTERNTEAFF
. | TRBJ2-2 | . | TRBV19 | TGTGCCAGTAGTGCCAGACTCTCAATGGGCACCGGGGAGCTGTTTTTT | CASSARLSMGTGELFF
. | TRBJ2-7 | TRBD1 | TRBV30 | TGTGCCTGGAAAAGAGGGGACAGGGGAGCTGGGGAGCAGTACTTC | CAWKRGDRGAGEQYF
. | TRBJ1-2 | . | TRBV5-1 | TGCGCCAGCAGCTTGCTGGACTCGACCTATGGCTACACCTTC | CASSLLDSTYGYTF
. | TRBJ2-5 | TRBD1 | TRBV10-3 | TGTGCCATCAGTGCTAGGGGGCCCCAAGAGACCCAGTACTTC | CAISARGPQETQYF
. | TRBJ2-3 | TRBD1 | TRBV11-3 | TGTGCCAGCAGCCCGGGACAGCTCACAGATACGCAGTATTTT | CASSPGQLTDTQYF
few | TRBJ1-6 | . | TRBV14 | TGTGCCAGCAGCCAAGAAGTGGGCAGAAATTCACCCCTCCACTTT | CASSQEVGRNSPLHF
. | TRBJ2-5 | . | TRBV5-1 | TGCGCCAGCAGCCCACAGACAGAAGAGACCCAGTACTTC | CASSPQTEETQYF
. | TRBJ1-2 | . | TRBV9 | TGTGCCAGCAACCGAGACACCGTTAACTATGGCTACACCTTC | CASNRDTVNYGYTF
. | TRBJ2-5 | TRBD2 | TRBV19 | TGTGCCAGTAGTATAGATCGAGGGAGGGCCGTGCAGACCCAGTACTTC | CASSIDRGRAVQTQYF
. | TRBJ2-5 | . | TRBV10-3 | TGTGCCATCAGTGAGGGACTATATGAAGAGACCCAGTACTTC | CAISEGLYEETQYF
. | TRBJ2-7 | . | TRBV19 | TGTGCCAGTAGTGTTGACTGGGGGCCCTACGAGCAGTACTTC | CASSVDWGPYEQYF
. | TRBJ1-1 | . | TRBV24-1 | TGTGCCACCATGCGGGATGGGGCGAACACTGAAGCTTTCTTT | CATMRDGANTEAFF
. | TRBJ1-2 | . | TRBV18 | TGTGCCAGCTCACCTGATCTAGCTAACTATGGCTACACCTTC | CASSPDLANYGYTF
. | TRBJ2-3 | . | TRBV5-1 | TGCGCCAGCAGCTTGGGGGCCGGAGGGAGGGATACGCAGTATTTT | CASSLGAGGRDTQYF
few | TRBJ2-2 | . | TRBV27 | TGTGCCAGCAGTTTAAGGAGGAACACCGGGGAGCTGTTTTTT | CASSLRRNTGELFF
. | TRBJ2-7 | . | TRBV28 | TGTGCCCCCTTGGGGAGCTACGAGCAGTACTTC | CAPLGSYEQYF
. | TRBJ2-3 | . | TRBV27 | TGTGCCAGCAGTTTGCCCGGGATTAAGTCAGATACGCAGTATTTT | CASSLPGIKSDTQYF
. | TRBJ1-1 | . | TRBV5-1 | TGCGCCAGCAGCATACAGATGAACACTGAAGCTTTCTTT | CASSIQMNTEAFF